The 27 T cell receptor beta chains in this list originate from one sample, sequenced in a study of T cells in Graves' hyperthyroidism and ophthalmopathy. The source material, RNA transcripts, was used to amplify TCR beta CDR3 regions. In the first-round RT-PCR of the TCR CDR3, the HTBI primer set was used. A single record per CDR3 protein comes from TCRdb applying MiXCR to the multiplex PCR reads. The data show roughly 350,000 distinct CDR3 sequences, about 14% seen once. The sample was blood. These receptors all come from a woman aged 25-40 years with Graves' ophthalmopathy.

This clonotype was counted many times. The chain joins TRBV20-1 to TRBJ2-5, with 13 bases aligning to TRBD2. Losses at the gene ends were 3 bases for V and 2 bases for J; bases not matched to a gene: 3. The CDR3 spans 15 residues. Per germline, CDR1 DFQATT and CDR2 SNEGSKA (reference sequence). The CDR3 loop is CSASRTSGGQETQYF. The CDR3 DNA reads TGCAGTGCTAGCAGGACTAGCGGGGGACAAGAGACCCAGTACTTC.

This clonotype was seen many times. The chain employs TRBV5-1 and TRBJ1-1, with D maybe TRBD1 (5 bases). Germline CDR1 and CDR2: SGHRS and YFSETQ. With 1 base removed from V and 5 bases from J, the gap between germline ends came to 12 bases. This CDR3 region has 14 residues. CDR3 coding DNA: TGCGCCAGCAGCTTGTCAGGGTGGGGAACTGAAGCTTTCTTT. Translated, it gives CASSLSGWGTEAFF.

The CDR3 DNA reads TGTGCCAGCAGCCCGCCCGACTCCTACTCTGGAAACACCATATATTTT. Its protein product is CASSPPDSYSGNTIYF. The J gene is TRBJ1-3, the V gene TRBV28, with unresolved D. Trimming stripped 6 bases from V and 0 bases from J, with 15 bases between. The CDR3 totals 16 residues. Germline V CDR1 and CDR2: MDHEN, SYDVKM.

This clonotype was found a few times. In DNA form, the CDR3 reads TGTGCCAGTAGTATATCCCCAGGGTTCGGTCAGCCCCAGCATTTT. Translation: CASSISPGFGQPQHF. V usage is TRBV19 and J usage is TRBJ1-5, with TRBD1 as a possible D gene (5 bases). The CDR3 runs to 15 residues. The germline V and J ends were trimmed by 2 bases and 6 bases, with 14 bases remaining between them. Germline V gene lookup returns CDR1 LNHDA and CDR2 SQIVND (reference sequence).

This chain links TRBV27 with TRBJ2-7, with D unresolved. The CDR3 extends over 15 amino acids. Trimming removed 2 bases from V and 0 bases from J, with 11 bases in between. Germline V gene data show CDR1 as MNHEY and CDR2 as SMNVEV (reference sequence). CDR3 residues: CASSLKPMSSYEQYF. Written as DNA, the CDR3 is TGTGCCAGCAGTTTAAAGCCCATGAGCTCCTACGAGCAGTACTTC.

This clonotype was observed a single time. Germline and junction disagree at one end, which may indicate a read error. V usage is TRBV6-2 or TRBV6-3 and J usage is TRBJ2-6; TRBD1 aligns across 8 bases. Germline CDR1 and CDR2: MNHEY and SVGEGT. The CDR3 extends over 15 amino acids. CDR3 protein: CASSTGEAGANVPTF. The CDR3 region has the DNA TGTGCCAGCTCGACAGGGGAGGCTGGGGCCAACGTCCCGACTTTC.

This clonotype came up a few times. V is TRBV6-1 and J is TRBJ2-2; D ambiguous. The CDR3 spans 14 residues. Per germline, CDR1 MNHNS and CDR2 SASEGT. V was clipped by 4 bases and J by 3 bases, with 9 bases between them. Here the CDR3 reads CASSVGRDTGELFF. CDR3 bases: TGTGCCAGCAGTGTTGGAAGGGACACCGGGGAGCTGTTTTTT.

This clonotype was counted at least ten times. CDR3 nucleotide sequence: TGTGCCAGCAGTTCGGACAGGGGAGTCGATTCACCCCTCCACTTT. Its protein is CASSSDRGVDSPLHF. This chain connects TRBV28 to TRBJ1-6; 9 positions match TRBD1. Germline CDR1 MDHEN, CDR2 SYDVKM. The CDR3 totals 15 residues. Germline trimming cut 4 bases from V and 8 bases from J; bases unmatched to any gene: 6.

This rearrangement joins TRBV20-1 to TRBJ2-3; TRBD2 matches at 12 bases. The CDR3 is made up of 16 amino acids. Trimming cost V 1 base and J 6 bases; bases outside gene matches: 8. In germline, CDR1 is DFQATT, CDR2 SNEGSKA (reference sequence). The CDR3 DNA is TGCAGTGCTAGAGTGGCTAGCGGGGGGGTTTGGGATACGCAGTATTTT. Amino acid sequence: CSARVASGGVWDTQYF.

This clonotype has a count of ten or more. The V and J genes are TRBV28 and TRBJ1-2; D unclear. The CDR3 totals 11 residues. CDR1 MDHEN and CDR2 SYDVKM come from the germline V gene. The ends were cut back, 9 bases at V and 3 bases at J, with 8 bases in the middle. The CDR3 loop is CASGEYYGYTF. The CDR3 bases are TGTGCCAGTGGGGAATACTATGGCTACACCTTC.

This clonotype has ten or more counts. The gene calls are TRBV18 and TRBJ1-6, with a possible D match to TRBD1 (5 bases). CDR1 is KGHSH, CDR2 LQKENI, per germline. This CDR3 is built from 13 residues. V lost 2 bases to trimming and J lost 10 bases, with 9 bases between them. The CDR3 reads CASSPRQWSPLHF. DNA of the CDR3: TGTGCCAGCTCACCAAGACAGTGGTCACCCCTCCACTTT.

This clonotype was observed a handful of times. The chain uses TRBV6-1 and TRBJ2-3; 8 bases are shared with TRBD1. CDR1 and CDR2 from the germline V gene are MNHNS and SASEGT. The CDR3 runs to 19 residues. J gave up 4 bases and V 8 bases, and 23 bases lay outside the gene matches. The CDR3 reads CASGPTGYSDRGNPDTQYF. For the CDR3, the DNA is TGTGCCAGCGGCCCGACGGGATATAGCGACAGGGGAAATCCAGATACGCAGTATTTT.

In this sample, this clonotype turned up many times. The rearrangement links TRBV28 to TRBJ2-1, with 10 positions matching TRBD2. J was trimmed by 7 bases and V by 3 bases; bases with no gene match: 6. CDR3 size: 15 residues. Germline V CDR1 and CDR2: MDHEN, SYDVKM. The chain's CDR3 is CASSFRTSGVNEQFF. The DNA of the CDR3 is TGTGCCAGCAGTTTCCGTACTAGCGGGGTGAATGAGCAGTTCTTC.

The chain uses TRBV9 and TRBJ1-3, with a possible D match to TRBD1 (5 bases). The V end lost 3 bases, the J end lost 2 bases, and 12 bases lay between the germline ends. The CDR3 contains 15 residues. Germline CDR1 SGDLS, CDR2 YYNGEE. CDR3 protein: CASSELRGPGNTIYF. The CDR3 DNA reads as TGTGCCAGCAGCGAATTAAGGGGACCTGGAAACACCATATATTTT.

This clonotype was found many times. J is TRBJ2-5 and V is TRBV6-1, with 7 positions matching TRBD1. The junction had 12 bases not matched to a gene; V was cut back by 4 bases and J by 4 bases. The CDR3 is 16 amino acids. Per germline, CDR1 MNHNS and CDR2 SASEGT. CDR3 amino acids: CASSARQGPGGETQYF. In DNA form, the CDR3 reads TGTGCCAGCAGTGCCCGACAAGGTCCAGGGGGAGAGACCCAGTACTTC.

This chain connects TRBV5-1 to TRBJ2-2, with 7 bases matching TRBD2. Trimming cost V 7 bases and J 5 bases; bases outside gene matches: 11. CDR1 and CDR2 from the germline V gene are SGHRS and YFSETQ. The CDR3 extends over 15 amino acids. The CDR3 DNA is TGCGCCAGCCAGCCGCCCCGGGGAGGGACCGGGGAGCTGTTTTTT. Protein sequence: CASQPPRGGTGELFF.

The chain recombines TRBV6-5 with TRBJ2-1, with TRBD1 matching over 9 bases. V shed 2 bases and J 0 bases; nucleotides not matched to a gene: 11. In germline, CDR1 is MNHEY, CDR2 SVGAGI. The CDR3 spans 19 residues. The CDR3 coding sequence is TGTGCCAGCAGTTACGCCACAGGGGGCCTTAATAGCTCCTACAATGAGCAGTTCTTC. It translates to CASSYATGGLNSSYNEQFF.

This clonotype was observed at least ten times. This chain links TRBV20-1 with TRBJ2-3; perhaps TRBD2 as D (5 bases). The CDR3 consists of 13 residues. Germline V lookup: CDR1 DFQATT, CDR2 SNEGSKA (reference sequence). V was cut by 3 bases and J by 1 base, with 8 bases left in between. CDR3 nucleotide sequence: TGCAGTGCTAGGGGGAGTCGCACAGATACGCAGTATTTT. Translated, it gives CSARGSRTDTQYF.

As to this clonotype: A read error may produce the germline difference seen at one junction end. The chain couples TRBV28 to TRBJ2-2, with 8 positions matching TRBD1. The CDR3 length is 16 residues. CDR1 MDHEN and CDR2 SYDVKM come from the germline V gene. The CDR3 spells CGSSPLDRANTGELFF. The CDR3 nucleotides are TGTGGCAGCAGTCCACTGGACAGGGCGAACACCGGGGAGCTGTTTTTT.

The sample holds many counts of this clonotype. This chain uses TRBV7-3 with TRBJ2-3; perhaps TRBD1 as D (5 bases). Trimming left V 5 bases short and J 1 base short, with 13 bases between. The germline CDR1 and CDR2 sequences are SGHTA and FQGTGA. The CDR3 sequence is 15 residues long. This CDR3 is CASSTTGLGTDTQYF. CDR3 DNA: TGTGCCAGCAGCACAACAGGTTTGGGCACAGATACGCAGTATTTT.

This clonotype was seen only a few times. This rearrangement joins TRBV6-1 to TRBJ2-2; perhaps TRBD1 as D (6 bases). Germline V gives CDR1 MNHNS, CDR2 SASEGT. Trimming took off 10 bases at V and 2 bases at J, with 14 bases between the two ends. CDR3 length: 14 residues. The CDR3 DNA reads TGTGCCACCCAGACAGGCGGAAACACCGGGGAGCTGTTTTTT. Residues: CATQTGGNTGELFF.

The sample holds many counts of this clonotype. The chain couples TRBV28 to TRBJ2-2, with 10 bases fitting TRBD1. V gave up 1 base and J gave up 1 base; unmatched junction bases: 6. This CDR3 region has 18 residues. CDR1 is MDHEN, CDR2 SYDVKM, per germline. This CDR3 is CASSLSTGTGENTGELFF. Written as DNA, the CDR3 is TGTGCCAGCAGTTTATCTACTGGGACAGGGGAGAACACCGGGGAGCTGTTTTTT.

This clonotype has a count of ten or more. The V gene is TRBV2, the J gene TRBJ1-1; D remains unclear. In germline, CDR1 is SNHLY, CDR2 FYNNEI. V lost 7 bases, J lost 3 bases, and 6 bases lay in between. This CDR3 has 11 residues. The CDR3 region is CASKLDTEAFF. The CDR3 DNA is TGTGCCAGCAAACTCGACACTGAAGCTTTCTTT.

This clonotype has a count of ten or more. The chain links TRBV28 to TRBJ2-7; D remains ambiguous. CDR3 length: 13 amino acids. Looked up from germline, CDR1 is MDHEN and CDR2 is SYDVKM. Trimming removed 6 bases at V and 6 bases at J, with 15 bases between. The CDR3 nucleotides read TGTGCCAGCAGCCCCGTAGGTTTGGGCGAGCAGTACTTC. This sequence encodes CASSPVGLGEQYF.

This clonotype was detected ten times or more. The rearrangement uses TRBV2 and TRBJ2-5, with D hard to call. CDR3 length: 10 amino acids. The germline CDR1 and CDR2 sequences are SNHLY and FYNNEI. V gave up 1 base and J gave up 6 bases, with 0 bases separating them. CDR3 loop: CASSEETQYF. In DNA, the CDR3 is TGTGCCAGCAGTGAAGAGACCCAGTACTTC.

This clonotype was found a few times. The gene calls are TRBV10-2 and TRBJ2-6; D unclear. V was clipped by 3 bases and J by 0 bases, with 3 bases between them. Germline assignment: CDR1 WSHSY and CDR2 SAAADI. The CDR3 spans 14 residues. This CDR3 is CASSDYSGANVLTF. The CDR3 coding sequence is TGCGCCAGCAGTGATTACTCTGGGGCCAACGTCCTGACTTTC.

This clonotype was counted a few times. The CDR3: CASSQNTGWNTEAFF. The CDR3 nucleotides are TGTGCCAGCAGCCAAAACACAGGGTGGAACACTGAAGCTTTCTTT. This chain links TRBV14 with TRBJ1-1, with TRBD1 as a possible D gene (6 bases). The CDR3 extends over 15 amino acids. V lost 2 bases, J lost 1 base, and 11 bases lay in between. Germline V lookup: CDR1 SGHDN, CDR2 FVKESK.